The source of this TCR beta chain is a study of CD8+ T cells in alopecia areata. RNA extraction was followed by reverse transcription into cDNA, which acted as the sequencing template. Assay used: immunoSEQ multiplex PCR; TCRdb lists only in-frame clones, some missing. The sample yields 170,000 or so clones, approximately 59% seen once. Germline-derived CDR1 and CDR2 are SQVTM and ANQGSEA. The CDR3 is made up of 14 amino acids. J lost 6 bases, V lost 6 bases, and 12 bases had no gene match. The sample was CD4+ T cells sorted from blood, taken at week 0. The rearrangement uses TRBV29-1 and TRBJ2-3, with 7 bases lining up with TRBD1. This sequence originates from a human donor with alopecia areata. CDR3 in amino acids: CSVGTVTRGDTQYF. In DNA form, the CDR3 reads TGCAGCGTGGGGACAGTCACCCGAGGGGATACGCAGTATTTT.